Below are 21 T cell receptor beta chains sequenced from a single sample in a study of T cell repertoires in cytomegalovirus infection. Their antigens remain unidentified. TCRdb redid the calling of the reads with MiXCR, one entry per CDR3 protein. The repertoire has some 940,000 distinct CDR3 sequences, 31% of them found once; the top ten carry around 15%. This specimen consisted of cultured CD8+ T cells from PBMCs, obtained from culture after CMV antigen stimulation. Every receptor here comes from a human donor in good health (CMV status not recorded). Some clones in this sample may be carry-over from other donors' samples.

The table lists this clonotype with a few counts. In nucleotides, the CDR3 is TGTGCCAGTCCCCAACGGGTATTCTATAATTCACCCCTCCACTTT. This codes for CASPQRVFYNSPLHF. The chain joins TRBV6-6 to TRBJ1-6; D not resolved. This CDR3 spans 15 amino acids. Germline CDR1 is MNHNY and CDR2 is SVGAGI (reference sequence). V was cut by 9 bases and J by 3 bases, with 15 bases left in between.

This sequence joins TRBV10-3 and TRBJ1-1; D perhaps matches TRBD1 (5 bases). Germline V gene sequence: CDR1 ENHRY, CDR2 SYGVKD. The germline V and J ends were trimmed by 6 bases and 5 bases, with 10 bases remaining between them. The CDR3 contains 12 residues. CDR3: CAIRVPGTEAFF. Written as DNA, the CDR3 is TGTGCCATCAGGGTTCCAGGGACTGAAGCTTTCTTT.

The chain couples TRBV6-5 to TRBJ2-5, with 10 positions matching TRBD2. V dropped 0 bases and J dropped 5; count of bases not matched to a gene: 12. The CDR3 is 18 residues long. Germline assignment: CDR1 MNHEY and CDR2 SVGAGI. The CDR3 region has the DNA TGTGCCAGCAGTTACTCGATTACCCTAGCGGGGGAAGAGGAGACCCAGTACTTC. This gives the protein CASSYSITLAGEEETQYF.

This rearrangement joins TRBV18 to TRBJ2-1; 8 nucleotides line up with TRBD2. Germline loops: CDR1 KGHSH, CDR2 LQKENI. CDR3 length: 14 amino acids. Trimming at V came to 3 bases and at J to 6 bases, leaving 4 bases not matched to a gene. The CDR3 DNA reads TGTGCCAGCTCACCCCCCGGGACTAGCAATGAGCAGTTCTTC. As protein: CASSPPGTSNEQFF.

This clonotype has just a few counts. The CDR3 sequence is CSARDFNSAAGENEQFF. DNA of the CDR3: TGCAGTGCTAGAGATTTTAATAGCGCAGCGGGGGAAAATGAGCAGTTCTTC. This rearrangement joins TRBV20-1 to TRBJ2-1, with TRBD2 matching 8 bases. Germline CDR1 DFQATT, CDR2 SNEGSKA (reference sequence). The CDR3 runs 17 residues. Trimming cost V 0 bases and J 7 bases; bases outside gene matches: 14.

As concerns this clonotype: A much bigger clone sits one base away, suggesting this may be a read error. The chain combines TRBV6-6 with TRBJ1-5; D call uncertain. The germline gives CDR1 MNHNY, CDR2 SVGAGI (reference sequence). CDR3 length equals 15 residues. Trimming left V 11 bases short and J 0 bases short, with 17 bases between. The CDR3 loop reads CACKPEPYSNQPQHF. The CDR3 DNA sequence: TGTGCCTGCAAGCCAGAACCCTATAGCAATCAGCCCCAGCATTTT.

This clonotype showed up just a few times. The chain couples TRBV7-8 to TRBJ2-3; 7 bases map to TRBD1. The CDR3 sequence is 16 residues long. The ends lost 2 bases at V and 3 bases at J; junction bases unmatched: 8. Germline CDR1 is SGHVS and CDR2 is FQNEAQ. The CDR3 nucleotides are TGTGCCAGCAGCTTATTAAGGGGGCCCGGTACAGATACGCAGTATTTT. Amino acid sequence: CASSLLRGPGTDTQYF.

This clonotype showed up many times. The chain is built from TRBV7-6 and TRBJ2-7, with 8 bases lining up with TRBD2. The J segment lost 4 bases and the V segment lost 2 bases, leaving 10 bases of the junction unmatched. Germline V gene sequence: CDR1 SGHVS, CDR2 FNYEAQ. This CDR3 is 16 amino acids long. The CDR3 protein is CASSLSTSGSPYEQYF. As DNA, the CDR3 is TGTGCCAGCAGCTTAAGCACTAGCGGCAGCCCTTACGAGCAGTACTTC.

The chain couples TRBV6-2 or TRBV6-3 to TRBJ1-2; the D is unclear. CDR1 and CDR2 (germline): MNHEY, SVGEGT. The CDR3 totals 14 residues. Trimming left V 6 bases short and J 4 bases short, with 15 bases between. CDR3 in DNA: TGTGCCAGCAGCTCCGGACTGAGATTCTATGGCTACACCTTC. It is translated as CASSSGLRFYGYTF.

The chain joins TRBV10-3 to TRBJ1-3; TRBD1 matches at 8 bases. Germline CDR1 is ENHRY and CDR2 is SYGVKD. Trimming at V came to 3 bases and at J to 4 bases, leaving 5 bases not matched to a gene. The CDR3 runs to 15 residues. The CDR3 DNA reads TGTGCCATCAGTGATCTGGACAGGGACGGAAACACCATATATTTT. It codes for CAISDLDRDGNTIYF.

The rearrangement joins TRBV29-1 to TRBJ2-2; possible D gene TRBD2, 5 bases. Germline values: CDR1 SQVTM, CDR2 ANQGSEA. Trimming left V 0 bases short and J 5 bases short, with 16 bases between. The CDR3 covers 16 residues. The CDR3 loop is CSVEDHSTGLTGELFF. As DNA, the CDR3 is TGCAGCGTTGAAGATCACAGTACGGGGTTGACCGGGGAGCTGTTTTTT.

This rearrangement joins TRBV5-1 to TRBJ2-7, with TRBD2 identical over 12 bases. The junction had 4 bases not matched to a gene; V was cut back by 3 bases and J by 6 bases. The V gene's germline CDR1 is SGHRS and CDR2 YFSETQ. This CDR3 contains 14 residues. In DNA, the CDR3 is TGCGCCAGCAGCTGGACTAGCGGGGCCCTCGAGCAGTACTTC. Residues: CASSWTSGALEQYF.

This clonotype has a handful of counts. The J gene is TRBJ1-1, the V gene TRBV6-1; no clear D. Germline lookup yields CDR1 MNHNS and CDR2 SASEGT. V was shortened by 6 bases and J by 7 bases, with 15 bases between the two germline ends. The CDR3 runs 13 residues. This CDR3 reads CASSEATMREAFF. CDR3 DNA: TGTGCCAGCAGCGAGGCCACCATGCGTGAAGCTTTCTTT.

This chain connects TRBV9 to TRBJ2-3, with TRBD2 identical over 9 bases. Germline V gene sequence: CDR1 SGDLS, CDR2 YYNGEE. The CDR3 runs to 17 residues. The trim removed 0 bases at V and 2 bases at J, leaving 7 bases unmatched. CDR3 amino acids: CASSVGLAGASTDTQYF. For the CDR3, the DNA is TGTGCCAGCAGCGTAGGATTAGCGGGGGCCTCCACAGATACGCAGTATTTT.

The genes are TRBV6-4 and TRBJ2-2; possibly TRBD2 for D (6 bases). V lost 3 bases to trimming and J lost 4 bases, with 9 bases between them. CDR3 length: 14 residues. CDR1 MRHNA and CDR2 SNTAGT come from the germline V gene. In DNA, the CDR3 is TGTGCCAGCAGTGAAAAGGGAGGCACCGGGGAGCTGTTTTTT. Protein product: CASSEKGGTGELFF.

The J gene is TRBJ1-2, the V gene TRBV7-9, with D possibly matching TRBD1 (6 bases). The CDR3 has 14 amino acids. V was clipped by 10 bases and J by 6 bases, with 21 bases between them. Germline CDR1 reads SEHNR; CDR2 reads FQNEAQ (reference sequence). CDR3 coding DNA: TGTGCCACCCTGGGGCAGGGGTATGTGGATGGCTACACCTTC. Translating gives CATLGQGYVDGYTF.

This clonotype was recorded many times. V and J are TRBV7-6 and TRBJ2-7; the D gene is possibly TRBD1 (5 bases). This CDR3 comprises 13 residues. Germline V gene lookup returns CDR1 SGHVS and CDR2 FNYEAQ. V lost 3 bases and J 2 bases, leaving 8 bases between the germline ends. Here the CDR3 DNA reads TGTGCCAGCAGCTTCAGGGTTACCTACGAGCAGTACTTC. Translated, it gives CASSFRVTYEQYF.

There are many counts of this clonotype. The gene calls are TRBV7-3 and TRBJ2-3; 9 nucleotides align to TRBD2. The CDR3 has 15 residues. V gave up 1 base and J gave up 4 bases; unmatched junction bases: 3. Germline values: CDR1 SGHTA, CDR2 FQGTGA. CDR3 amino acids: CASSLIGGRADTQYF. The CDR3 DNA reads TGTGCCAGCAGCTTAATTGGCGGGAGGGCAGATACGCAGTATTTT. Together with reference TRBV7-3 and TRBJ2-3, the CDR3 gives the full variable domain: GAGVSQTPSNKVTEKGKYVELRCDPISGHTALYWYRQSLGQGPEFLIYFQGTGAADDSGLPNDRFFAVRPEGSVSTLKIQRTERGDSAVYLCASSLIGGRADTQYFGPGTRLTVL.

The rearrangement links TRBV19 to TRBJ2-1, with TRBD1 matching 7 bases. This CDR3 has 13 residues. J lost 4 bases, V lost 3 bases, and 0 bases had no gene match. Germline-derived CDR1 and CDR2 are LNHDA and SQIVND (reference sequence). The CDR3 sequence: CASSMGQYNEQFF. The DNA for the CDR3 is TGTGCCAGTAGTATGGGACAGTACAATGAGCAGTTCTTC.

At least ten counts were recorded for this clonotype. The gene calls are TRBV7-2 and TRBJ2-1; 8 bases agree with TRBD2. Germline V CDR1 and CDR2: SGHTA, FQGNSA. J lost 0 bases, V lost 4 bases, and 8 bases had no gene match. This CDR3 contains 17 residues. The CDR3 loop reads CASSYTSGTSSYNEQFF. Written as DNA, the CDR3 is TGTGCCAGCAGCTATACTAGCGGTACTAGCTCCTACAATGAGCAGTTCTTC.

This chain connects TRBV20-1 to TRBJ1-2; 10 nucleotides line up with TRBD1. Germline V gene data show CDR1 as DFQATT and CDR2 as SNEGSKA (reference sequence). CDR3 length equals 17 residues. Unmatched junction bases numbered 14, after V lost 6 bases and J lost 1 base. CDR3 in amino acids: CSAGTGAIFSFNYGYTF. The DNA for the CDR3 is TGCAGTGCCGGGACAGGGGCGATCTTCTCCTTTAACTATGGCTACACCTTC.